The source of this T cell receptor beta chain is a study of OX40 agonist ivuxolimab in advanced cancers. Some clones are missing from TCRdb's copy, which holds only in-frame ones; the method was immunoSEQ multiplex PCR. In the table there are around 100,000 clones, almost 90% of which are singletons. Looked up from germline, CDR1 is MNHEY and CDR2 is SVGAGI. J lost 5 bases, V lost 4 bases, and 7 bases had no gene match. This CDR3 has 15 residues. This chain connects TRBV6-5 to TRBJ2-2; 7 positions match TRBD2. Sequencing was performed on CD4+ or CD8+ T cells sorted from blood, taken in a trial of the OX40 agonist ivuxolimab. The TCR comes from an adult with an advanced solid tumor such as melanoma, head and neck, liver or kidney cancer. CDR3 in amino acids: CASSWGTKGTGELFF. CDR3 sequence (DNA): TGTGCCAGCAGTTGGGGGACTAAGGGGACCGGGGAGCTGTTTTTT.